The 25 T cell receptor beta chains listed next were all sequenced from one sample in a study of identical twins. TCRdb re-called the 5' RACE reads through MiXCR, storing one row per CDR3 protein. The sample has a few hundred thousand distinct CDR3 sequences; 10% to 15% are singletons. This sample also appeared in a second study, on yellow fever vaccine responses in identical twins.

Sequencing input: CD8+ T cells sorted from blood. These receptors all stem from a woman in her late teens or twenties in good health.

This clonotype has a handful of counts. This chain uses TRBV4-1 with TRBJ1-5, with D perhaps matching TRBD1 (5 bases). CDR1 and CDR2 from the germline V gene are MGHRA and YSYEKL. The CDR3 is 15 residues long. Trimming took off 4 bases at V and 9 bases at J, with 19 bases between the two ends. CDR3 residues: CASSPKVGQILPQHF. The CDR3 nucleotides are TGCGCCAGCAGCCCAAAGGTGGGGCAAATTTTGCCCCAGCATTTT.

There are a few counts of this clonotype. This rearrangement joins TRBV28 to TRBJ2-1, with D unclear. The V gene's germline CDR1 is MDHEN and CDR2 SYDVKM. The V end was cut by 1 base, the J end by 4 bases, with 14 bases between. The CDR3 spans 16 residues. In DNA form, the CDR3 reads TGTGCCAGCAGTTTATTCTCGCCTCTGCGGTACAATGAGCAGTTCTTC. Encoded protein: CASSLFSPLRYNEQFF.

The chain couples TRBV12-3 or TRBV12-4 to TRBJ1-3; D uncertain. V lost 8 bases and J 0 bases, leaving 20 bases between the germline ends. The CDR3 sequence is 17 residues long. Written as DNA, the CDR3 is TGTGCCAGCTCGTGGGTTTCGGTCTGGGACTCTGGAAACACCATATATTTT. This encodes CASSWVSVWDSGNTIYF.

This chain uses TRBV6-5 with TRBJ2-5, with D unclear. The CDR3 runs 14 residues. V lost 4 bases, J lost 5 bases, and 14 bases lay in between. CDR1 is MNHEY, CDR2 SVGAGI, per germline. In DNA form, the CDR3 reads TGTGCCAGCAGTTTTTCAGGACCAGAGGAGACCCAGTACTTC. Protein sequence: CASSFSGPEETQYF.

This clonotype has a count of ten or more. V usage is TRBV4-1 and J usage is TRBJ2-3; 8 bases line up with TRBD2. V lost 0 bases and J lost 3; bases outside the gene matches: 2. This CDR3 region has 15 residues. The germline gives CDR1 MGHRA, CDR2 YSYEKL. The CDR3 protein is CASSQEAGGTDTQYF. The CDR3, as DNA: TGCGCCAGCAGCCAAGAGGCGGGGGGTACAGATACGCAGTATTTT.

This clonotype came up many times. V is TRBV28 and J is TRBJ2-2, with D perhaps TRBD1 (6 bases). The CDR3 has 15 amino acids. In germline, CDR1 is MDHEN, CDR2 SYDVKM. Trimming shortened V by 5 bases and J by 4 bases, and 14 bases separated the two germline ends. CDR3 in amino acids: CASSTGSVVTGELFF. The DNA for the CDR3 is TGTGCCAGCAGTACAGGGTCCGTGGTCACCGGGGAGCTGTTTTTT.

Only a few counts were recorded for this clonotype. The chain has TRBV2 and TRBJ2-2; no clear D gene. CDR1 SNHLY and CDR2 FYNNEI come from the germline V gene. The CDR3 has 14 amino acids. Trimming took off 3 bases at V and 7 bases at J, with 12 bases between the two ends. This CDR3 is CASSERRIDGELFF. CDR3 coding DNA: TGTGCCAGCAGTGAGAGGCGGATCGACGGGGAGCTGTTTTTT.

This clonotype was detected many times. V gene TRBV25-1 combines with J gene TRBJ2-2; TRBD1 matches 7 bases. Trimming removed 4 bases from V and 2 bases from J; junction bases left unmatched: 7. The CDR3 spans 16 residues. Germline V gene lookup returns CDR1 MGHDK and CDR2 SYGVNS. The CDR3 protein is CASSGVAGGNTGELFF. CDR3 DNA sequence: TGTGCCAGCAGTGGGGTCGCAGGGGGTAACACCGGGGAGCTGTTTTTT. The full variable domain, in which reference TRBV25-1 and TRBJ2-2 provide the parts outside the CDR3, is EADIYQTPRYLVIGTGKKITLECSQTMGHDKMYWYQQDPGMELHLIHYSYGVNSTEKGDLSSESTVSRIRTEHFPLTLESARPSHTSQYLCASSGVAGGNTGELFFGEGSRLTVL.

This clonotype appeared many times. This chain links TRBV7-3 with TRBJ2-2; D may be TRBD2 (6 bases). Looked up from germline, CDR1 is SGHTA and CDR2 is FQGTGA. Trimming pared 5 bases from V and 0 bases from J, leaving 13 bases between. CDR3 length: 16 residues. The CDR3 bases are TGTGCCAGCAGCCCGCAGGACTATACGAACACCGGGGAGCTGTTTTTT. Protein product: CASSPQDYTNTGELFF.

This clonotype has more than one count but fewer than ten. The chain couples TRBV16 to TRBJ2-4; D call uncertain. V lost 2 bases and J 5 bases, leaving 7 bases between the germline ends. Germline V gene data show CDR1 as KGHSY and CDR2 as FQNENV. The CDR3 is 13 residues long. The CDR3 DNA follows: TGTGCCAGCAGCCAAGGAGTGCAAAACATTCAGTACTTC. Residues: CASSQGVQNIQYF. The whole variable domain, remainder taken from reference TRBV16 and TRBJ2-4, is GEEVAQTPKHLVRGEGQKAKLYCAPIKGHSYVFWYQQVLKNEFKFLISFQNENVFDETGMPKERFSAKCLPNSPCSLEIQATKLEDSAVYFCASSQGVQNIQYFGAGTRLSVL.

The chain carries TRBV11-2 and TRBJ2-1; D is unclear. The CDR3 extends over 15 amino acids. V lost 4 bases and J 5 bases, leaving 15 bases between the germline ends. From germline, CDR1 is SGHAT and CDR2 FQNNGV. CDR3 loop: CASSSTPYGNNEQFF. The CDR3 coding sequence is TGTGCCAGCAGCTCTACACCTTACGGAAACAATGAGCAGTTCTTC.

Ten or more counts support this clonotype. This sequence joins TRBV29-1 and TRBJ2-1; D remains unclear. Trimming stripped 3 bases from V and 6 bases from J, with 0 bases between. The germline CDR1 and CDR2 sequences are SQVTM and ANQGSEA. The CDR3 spans 9 residues. This CDR3 is CSVDNEQFF. In DNA form, the CDR3 reads TGCAGCGTTGACAATGAGCAGTTCTTC.

In this sample, this clonotype turned up a few times. The chain links TRBV11-1 to TRBJ2-6, with a tentative D call TRBD2 (5 bases). CDR3 size: 18 residues. V was cut by 0 bases and J by 0 bases, with 12 bases left in between. Per germline, CDR1 SGHAT and CDR2 FQDESV (reference sequence). The CDR3 bases are TGTGCCAGCAGCTTAGCACTATCAGGAGGCTCTGGGGCCAACGTCCTGACTTTC. It translates to CASSLALSGGSGANVLTF.

This clonotype was observed a handful of times. This chain joins TRBV7-6 and TRBJ2-5, with no clear D. The germline CDR1 and CDR2 sequences are SGHVS and FNYEAQ. This CDR3 contains 14 residues. Trimming removed 0 bases from V and 3 bases from J, with 8 bases in between. DNA for the CDR3: TGTGCCAGCAGCTTAGCCCCTCCGGAAGAGACCCAGTACTTC. The encoded protein is CASSLAPPEETQYF. Drawing the rest from reference TRBV7-6 and TRBJ2-5, the complete variable domain is GAGVSQSPRYKVTKRGQDVALRCDPISGHVSLYWYRQALGQGPEFLTYFNYEAQQDKSGLPNDRFSAERPEGSISTLTIQRTEQRDSAMYRCASSLAPPEETQYFGPGTRLLVL.

J is TRBJ2-7 and V is TRBV9; 10 bases line up with TRBD1. Germline loops: CDR1 SGDLS, CDR2 YYNGEE. This CDR3 has 14 residues. V lost 4 bases, J lost 7 bases, and 8 bases stayed unmatched. This CDR3 reads CASSIGTGDWEQYF. The CDR3 nucleotides are TGTGCCAGCAGCATCGGGACAGGGGATTGGGAGCAGTACTTC.

This clonotype was seen at least ten times. The chain is built from TRBV12-3 or TRBV12-4 and TRBJ2-3, with 9 positions matching TRBD1. CDR3 length equals 15 residues. CDR3 sequence (DNA): TGTGCAATAGGGGGACAGGGAGGAAGAGGAGATACGCAGTATTTT. Amino acid sequence: CAIGGQGGRGDTQYF.

This clonotype has ten or more counts. The chain links TRBV12-3 or TRBV12-4 to TRBJ2-1, with a tentative D call TRBD1 (6 bases). The V and J ends lost 4 bases and 8 bases respectively, with 12 bases between them. The CDR3 is made up of 13 amino acids. CDR3 in DNA: TGTGCCAGCAGTTCCGTCCAGGGGTATGAGCAGTTCTTC. It specifies CASSSVQGYEQFF.

The chain carries TRBV7-9 and TRBJ1-1; D may be TRBD1 (6 bases). V lost 5 bases, J lost 1 base, and 14 bases lay in between. Germline V gives CDR1 SEHNR, CDR2 FQNEAQ (reference sequence). The CDR3 spans 15 residues. The CDR3 bases are TGTGCCAGCAGCCCGGCCCAGGGGCCGAACACTGAAGCTTTCTTT. Translation: CASSPAQGPNTEAFF.

The table lists this clonotype with a few counts. The V gene is TRBV27, the J gene TRBJ1-1; D is unresolved. The CDR3 has 15 amino acids. The germline gives CDR1 MNHEY, CDR2 SMNVEV (reference sequence). V was cut by 0 bases and J by 6 bases, with 14 bases left in between. DNA of the CDR3: TGTGCCAGCAGTTTATCTATGTGGGGTTACCCTGAAGCTTTCTTT. Its translation: CASSLSMWGYPEAFF.

Only a few counts were recorded for this clonotype. V usage is TRBV3-1 and J usage is TRBJ2-5; 8 bases line up with TRBD2. There are 16 residues in the CDR3. Trimming cost V 1 base and J 3 bases; bases outside gene matches: 7. Germline lookup yields CDR1 LGHDT and CDR2 YNNKEL (reference sequence). The CDR3 sequence is CASSQVNGGGEETQYF. In DNA, the CDR3 is TGTGCCAGCAGCCAAGTTAACGGGGGGGGAGAAGAGACCCAGTACTTC.

This clonotype has only a few counts. This chain joins TRBV5-4 and TRBJ2-7; unclear D gene. V gave up 2 bases and J gave up 0 bases, with 9 bases separating them. The CDR3 extends over 14 amino acids. Per germline, CDR1 SGHNT and CDR2 YYREEE (reference sequence). CDR3 bases: TGTGCCAGCAGCTTTGATCTGGGCTCCTACGAGCAGTACGTC. Encoded protein: CASSFDLGSYEQYV.

The gene calls are TRBV10-2 and TRBJ2-5; TRBD1 is a possible D gene (5 bases). This CDR3 is built from 14 residues. V was trimmed by 7 bases and J by 0 bases, leaving 12 bases between them. The germline V gene encodes CDR1 WSHSY and CDR2 SAAADI. CDR3 coding DNA: TGCGCCAGCACCAGACTCAGGGACCAAGAGACCCAGTACTTC. This codes for CASTRLRDQETQYF.

This clonotype was seen only a few times. The chain joins TRBV7-8 to TRBJ2-7, with 9 bases that match TRBD1. This CDR3 contains 14 residues. Germline V CDR1 and CDR2: SGHVS, FQNEAQ. The J segment lost 2 bases and the V segment lost 5 bases, leaving 4 bases of the junction unmatched. Here the CDR3 DNA reads TGTGCCAGCAGCGCCCGGGACAGGGCCTACGAGCAGTACTTC. Protein sequence: CASSARDRAYEQYF.

This clonotype was found a few times. The rearrangement joins TRBV29-1 to TRBJ1-2; D might be TRBD1 (5 bases). Germline V lookup: CDR1 SQVTM, CDR2 ANQGSEA. V was trimmed by 3 bases and J by 2 bases, leaving 16 bases between them. The CDR3 consists of 15 residues. The CDR3 is CSVDTPGPLNYGYTF. As DNA, the CDR3 is TGCAGCGTTGACACCCCAGGGCCTTTAAACTATGGCTACACCTTC. Full variable domain (outside the CDR3, taken from reference TRBV29-1 and TRBJ1-2): SAVISQKPSRDICQRGTSLTIQCQVDSQVTMMFWYRQQPGQSLTLIATANQGSEATYESGFVIDKFPISRPNLTFSTLTVSNMSPEDSSIYLCSVDTPGPLNYGYTFGSGTRLTVV.

V gene TRBV7-8 combines with J gene TRBJ1-1; weak D call: TRBD1 (5 bases). The CDR3 has 14 residues. Germline V gene sequence: CDR1 SGHVS, CDR2 FQNEAQ. Deletions cut 8 bases from V and 1 base from J, with 14 bases between. Here the CDR3 DNA reads TGTGCCAGCGCTAGGGGAGTCCAGAACACTGAAGCTTTCTTT. Its protein product is CASARGVQNTEAFF.